This is a list of T cell receptor beta chains from one sample in a study of CD8 T cells in Susac syndrome. TCRdb ran MiXCR on the immunoSEQ multiplex PCR reads and lists one entry per CDR3 protein. The sample holds over 95,000 distinct CDR3 sequences; approximately 90% are singletons and the top ten take about 0.12%. Sample: CD8+ T cells from PBMCs. Source of these receptors: a human donor in good health. Both conserved end residues are part of each CDR3. The order of the fields is CDR3 DNA, CDR3 protein, J gene, V gene, D gene, clone size. A D gene is named only where the DNA matches it firmly. Not every row has a clone size; where given, it reads once, few, many or a size class.

CDR3nt: TGTGCCAGCAGCTTAAATAGGATCGGCACAGATACGCAGTATTTT
CDR3aa: CASSLNRIGTDTQYF
j_gene: TRBJ2-3
v_gene: TRBV7-2
d_gene: -
abundance: -

CDR3nt: TGTGCCAGCAGCTGGTCGGACAGCTACTATGGCTACACCTTC
CDR3aa: CASSWSDSYYGYTF
j_gene: TRBJ1-2
v_gene: TRBV7-8
d_gene: -
abundance: -

CDR3nt: TGTGCCAGTAGTATAAAGACAGGGGGCAATCAGCCCCAGCATTTT
CDR3aa: CASSIKTGGNQPQHF
j_gene: TRBJ1-5
v_gene: TRBV19
d_gene: TRBD1
abundance: -

CDR3nt: TGTGCCAGCACACCGGGACTAGGGCCGGGGGGCACAGATACGCAGTATTTT
CDR3aa: CASTPGLGPGGTDTQYF
j_gene: TRBJ2-3
v_gene: TRBV6-1
d_gene: TRBD2
abundance: -

CDR3nt: TGTGCCAGCAGCTTAGCGGCAGCAGTCGTCTCGCAGTATTTT
CDR3aa: CASSLAAAVVSQYF
j_gene: TRBJ2-3
v_gene: TRBV7-9
d_gene: -
abundance: -

CDR3nt: TGTGCCAGCAGCTTGGCTGGGTCTGGGGACGAGCAGTACTTC
CDR3aa: CASSLAGSGDEQYF
j_gene: TRBJ2-7
v_gene: TRBV5-4
d_gene: -
abundance: -

CDR3nt: TGCGCCAGCAGCTTGTCGGGACAGGGACTTAACGAGCAGTACTTC
CDR3aa: CASSLSGQGLNEQYF
j_gene: TRBJ2-7
v_gene: TRBV5-1
d_gene: TRBD1
abundance: -

CDR3nt: TGCAGTGCTGGGAAGACAGGCGTGGCAGATACGCAGTATTTT
CDR3aa: CSAGKTGVADTQYF
j_gene: TRBJ2-3
v_gene: TRBV20-1
d_gene: -
abundance: once

CDR3nt: TGTGCCAGCATGTTCGTGGCCTCTGGGGCCAACGTCCTGACTTTC
CDR3aa: CASMFVASGANVLTF
j_gene: TRBJ2-6
v_gene: TRBV7-2
d_gene: -
abundance: once

CDR3nt: TGCGCCAGCAGTGTCCTAGCGGGGGGTGGTACGCAGTATTTT
CDR3aa: CASSVLAGGGTQYF
j_gene: TRBJ2-3
v_gene: TRBV4-3
d_gene: TRBD2
abundance: -

CDR3nt: TGCAGTGTTGGGGGGCCGGAGGAGCTGTTTTTT
CDR3aa: CSVGGPEELFF
j_gene: TRBJ2-2
v_gene: TRBV20-1
d_gene: -
abundance: -

CDR3nt: TGCAGTGCTAGAGCGGCTTGGGGTAGCGGGAGCACAGATACGCAGTATTTT
CDR3aa: CSARAAWGSGSTDTQYF
j_gene: TRBJ2-3
v_gene: TRBV20-1
d_gene: TRBD2
abundance: -

CDR3nt: TGTGCCAGCTCGCCAGGCAGGGAAGATCCGTCCTACGAGCAGTACTTC
CDR3aa: CASSPGREDPSYEQYF
j_gene: TRBJ2-7
v_gene: TRBV6-1
d_gene: -
abundance: -

CDR3nt: TGTGCCAGCAGTACCGGGACGGGGAGGTGGGAGCAGTACTTC
CDR3aa: CASSTGTGRWEQYF
j_gene: TRBJ2-7
v_gene: TRBV6-2/TRBV6-3
d_gene: -
abundance: -

CDR3nt: TGTGCCAGCAGCTTAGCTTTCAGGGCAGAGACCCAGTACTTC
CDR3aa: CASSLAFRAETQYF
j_gene: TRBJ2-5
v_gene: TRBV7-2
d_gene: -
abundance: -

CDR3nt: TGTGCCAGCAGCTTACTGGGCGGGCGGGCGCAGTTCTTC
CDR3aa: CASSLLGGRAQFF
j_gene: TRBJ2-1
v_gene: TRBV7-2
d_gene: -
abundance: -

CDR3nt: TGTGCCAGCAGCGTAGGGAGGGGGCCGTACGAGCAGTACTTC
CDR3aa: CASSVGRGPYEQYF
j_gene: TRBJ2-7
v_gene: TRBV9
d_gene: -
abundance: -

CDR3nt: TGTGCCAGCAGCTTAATCGAACTAGCCCGCACCGGGGAGCTGTTTTTT
CDR3aa: CASSLIELARTGELFF
j_gene: TRBJ2-2
v_gene: TRBV7-9
d_gene: -
abundance: -

CDR3nt: TGCAGCGTTGCTGAAATGGGCGGGAACACCGGGGAGCTGTTTTTT
CDR3aa: CSVAEMGGNTGELFF
j_gene: TRBJ2-2
v_gene: TRBV29-1
d_gene: -
abundance: -

CDR3nt: TGTGCCAGCAGCCTCCCGGGGGATACGCAGTATTTT
CDR3aa: CASSLPGDTQYF
j_gene: TRBJ2-3
v_gene: TRBV7-2
d_gene: -
abundance: -

CDR3nt: TGTGCCACCAGTGACCGGACAGGGGGCCGAGAGACCCAGTACTTC
CDR3aa: CATSDRTGGRETQYF
j_gene: TRBJ2-5
v_gene: TRBV24-1
d_gene: TRBD1
abundance: -

CDR3nt: TGTGCCAGTACCACAGCTAGGGGTAGAAACACTGAAGCTTTCTTT
CDR3aa: CASTTARGRNTEAFF
j_gene: TRBJ1-1
v_gene: TRBV19
d_gene: -
abundance: -

CDR3nt: TGTGCCAGCTCACTAAAAACGGGACGGGCGTACGAGCAGTACTTC
CDR3aa: CASSLKTGRAYEQYF
j_gene: TRBJ2-7
v_gene: TRBV18
d_gene: -
abundance: -

CDR3nt: TGTGCCAGCAGCCCAGACCCTAGCGGATACGTTTACAATGAGCAGTTCTTC
CDR3aa: CASSPDPSGYVYNEQFF
j_gene: TRBJ2-1
v_gene: TRBV7-2
d_gene: TRBD2
abundance: -

CDR3nt: TGTGCCAGCAGTTACTCGAAAGGGAATTATGGCTACACCTTC
CDR3aa: CASSYSKGNYGYTF
j_gene: TRBJ1-2
v_gene: TRBV6-2/TRBV6-3
d_gene: -
abundance: -

CDR3nt: TGCGCCAGCAGCCAAGCTTCAGGGGAAAAACTGTTTTTT
CDR3aa: CASSQASGEKLFF
j_gene: TRBJ1-4
v_gene: TRBV4-3
d_gene: -
abundance: -

CDR3nt: TGTGCCAGCAGCTTAGAAGGGGATACGCAGTATTTT
CDR3aa: CASSLEGDTQYF
j_gene: TRBJ2-3
v_gene: TRBV7-9
d_gene: -
abundance: few

CDR3nt: TGCGCCAGCAGCTTGGGACTAGCGGGGGGCCCTCCCTACGAGCAGTACTTC
CDR3aa: CASSLGLAGGPPYEQYF
j_gene: TRBJ2-7
v_gene: TRBV5-1
d_gene: TRBD2
abundance: -

CDR3nt: TGTGCCAGCAGCTCGGCGGCGGCCCCGCTCTATGGCTACACCTTC
CDR3aa: CASSSAAAPLYGYTF
j_gene: TRBJ1-2
v_gene: TRBV7-2
d_gene: -
abundance: -

CDR3nt: TGCGCCAGCAGCCAAGGCTTGAAAACCACCACTGAAGCTTTCTTT
CDR3aa: CASSQGLKTTTEAFF
j_gene: TRBJ1-1
v_gene: TRBV4-3
d_gene: -
abundance: once

CDR3nt: TGTGCCAGTAGTAATCGAGGGACAGGGAGGTCCCTTTATCAGCCCCAGCATTTT
CDR3aa: CASSNRGTGRSLYQPQHF
j_gene: TRBJ1-5
v_gene: TRBV19
d_gene: TRBD1
abundance: -

CDR3nt: TGTGCCAGCAGCGGGAGCTTCGGGGAGCTGTTTTTT
CDR3aa: CASSGSFGELFF
j_gene: TRBJ2-2
v_gene: TRBV6-2/TRBV6-3
d_gene: -
abundance: -

CDR3nt: TGCGCCAGCAGCCAAGATCTTACTAGCGGGGGTTACGAGCAGTACTTC
CDR3aa: CASSQDLTSGGYEQYF
j_gene: TRBJ2-7
v_gene: TRBV4-3
d_gene: TRBD2
abundance: -

CDR3nt: TGTGCCAGCAGCTTAGAACTAGGGACGGATGAGCAGTTCTTC
CDR3aa: CASSLELGTDEQFF
j_gene: TRBJ2-1
v_gene: TRBV7-7
d_gene: -
abundance: -

CDR3nt: TGTGCCAGCAGCGCGACGGGAGCGGGGGTCGGGGAGACCCAGTACTTC
CDR3aa: CASSATGAGVGETQYF
j_gene: TRBJ2-5
v_gene: TRBV9
d_gene: TRBD2
abundance: -

CDR3nt: TGTGCCAGCAGTGTTAGCGGGGGCTACAATGAGCAGTTCTTC
CDR3aa: CASSVSGGYNEQFF
j_gene: TRBJ2-1
v_gene: TRBV6-4
d_gene: TRBD2
abundance: -

CDR3nt: TGTGCCAGCTCACCACGGCGTGCGGTTACTCAAGAGACCCAGTACTTC
CDR3aa: CASSPRRAVTQETQYF
j_gene: TRBJ2-5
v_gene: TRBV18
d_gene: -
abundance: -

CDR3nt: TGTGCCTGGAGTGTACAGAGGACTAGCGGGAGCACAGATACGCAGTATTTT
CDR3aa: CAWSVQRTSGSTDTQYF
j_gene: TRBJ2-3
v_gene: TRBV30
d_gene: TRBD2
abundance: -

CDR3nt: TGTGCCAGCGTTAAATTCCAAACTGGGGGGACAGATACGCAGTATTTT
CDR3aa: CASVKFQTGGTDTQYF
j_gene: TRBJ2-3
v_gene: TRBV27
d_gene: -
abundance: -